Listed below are T cell receptor beta chains from one sample, sequenced in a study of blood T cell repertoires in COVID-19. Clones were sequenced by immunoSEQ multiplex PCR, and TCRdb holds only the in-frame ones, with some missing. The sample includes approximately 200,000 clones, 88% of them seen just once. Sequenced: peripheral blood. All receptors come from a man in his 70s with acute or convalescent COVID-19. Both conserved end residues are part of each CDR3. D genes are given only for firm matches. Clone size is not always given. Where it is, it says once, few, many or a class for expanded clones.

v_gene	abundance	d_gene	j_gene	CDR3nt	CDR3aa
TRBV5-4	NA	TRBD2	TRBJ2-5	TGTGCCAGCAGCTCGAGGTTACTAGCGGGGGAAGAGACCCAGTACTTC	CASSSRLLAGEETQYF
TRBV7-9	NA	NA	TRBJ2-7	TGTGCCAGCAGCTTAGTCGACTCTCCCAGCCGTAACGAGCAGTACTTC	CASSLVDSPSRNEQYF
TRBV15	NA	NA	TRBJ2-3	TGTGCCACCAGCAGAGATCCTCTCCTTTCGACGGGAGATACGCAGTATTTT	CATSRDPLLSTGDTQYF
TRBV19	NA	NA	TRBJ2-1	TGTGCCAGTAGTAGAACGACCCAGGGGTTTCATGAGCAGTTCTTC	CASSRTTQGFHEQFF
TRBV5-1	NA	TRBD2	TRBJ2-1	TGCGCCAGCAGCTTGAGTAGCGGGAGCTCCCTCAATGAGCAGTTCTTC	CASSLSSGSSLNEQFF
TRBV27	NA	NA	TRBJ2-1	TGTGCCAGCAGGGGGCGGAATGAGCAGTTCTTC	CASRGRNEQFF
TRBV19	NA	NA	TRBJ2-7	TGTGCCAGTAGTATAGTTGCGACACCTTCCTACGAGCAGTACTTC	CASSIVATPSYEQYF
TRBV10-3	NA	NA	TRBJ2-1	TGTGCCATCAGCGTCCGAGTGAGCTCCTACAATGAGCAGTTCTTC	CAISVRVSSYNEQFF
TRBV3-1/TRBV3-2	NA	NA	TRBJ2-1	TGTGCCAGCAGCAGAGACCCCCAGCGGGGACATAATGAGCAGTTCTTC	CASSRDPQRGHNEQFF
TRBV4-2	NA	TRBD2	TRBJ2-1	TGTGCCAGCAGCCAAACCACTAGCGTTTCCTACAATGAGCAGTTCTTC	CASSQTTSVSYNEQFF
TRBV5-1	NA	TRBD1	TRBJ1-2	TGCGCCAGCAGCCCAGCAGGGGGCCAGGCATTCTATGGCTACACCTTC	CASSPAGGQAFYGYTF
TRBV29-1	once	TRBD2	TRBJ2-2	TGCAGCGTTGAAATAGGGTCTAGCGGGTTCACCGGGGAGCTGTTTTTT	CSVEIGSSGFTGELFF
TRBV5-4	NA	TRBD1	TRBJ1-1	TGTGCCAGCAGCGCCCGGGACAGGGGCCGGCTGGGCACTGAAGCTTTCTTT	CASSARDRGRLGTEAFF
TRBV12-3/TRBV12-4	once	NA	TRBJ1-1	TGTGCCAGCAGTAACAGGGAGAACACTGAAGCTTTCTTT	CASSNRENTEAFF
TRBV7-9	NA	NA	TRBJ2-2	TGTGCCAGCAGCGCGACAGAAACGAACACCGGGGAGCTGTTTTTT	CASSATETNTGELFF
TRBV9	once	NA	TRBJ1-1	TGTGCCAGCAGCGACGGGACTGAAGCTTTCTTT	CASSDGTEAFF
TRBV5-1	few	NA	TRBJ2-1	TGCGCCAGCAGCTGGGGGCGTGGGGGAGGGCCCTCCTACAATGAGCAGTTCTTC	CASSWGRGGGPSYNEQFF
TRBV9	once	TRBD2	TRBJ2-3	TGTGCCAGCAGCTGGGGACTAGCGGTACGCACAGATACGCAGTATTTT	CASSWGLAVRTDTQYF
TRBV5-5	NA	NA	TRBJ1-1	TGTGCCAGCAGCGCCGGGACTTCGAGTCTTGGTGAAGCTTTCTTT	CASSAGTSSLGEAFF
TRBV2	few	TRBD2	TRBJ2-7	TGTGCCAGCAGCGCAGGGACTAGCGGAATGTACGAGCAGTACTTC	CASSAGTSGMYEQYF
TRBV5-6	NA	TRBD2	TRBJ2-7	TGTGCCAGCAGCTCAAAAACTAGCGGGGCTTCCTACGAGCAGTACTTC	CASSSKTSGASYEQYF
TRBV7-9	NA	TRBD2	TRBJ2-1	TGTGCCAGCAGCCCGTTTGGGACTAGCGCTCGCTCCTACAATGAGCAGTTCTTC	CASSPFGTSARSYNEQFF
TRBV10-3	once	NA	TRBJ2-7	TGTGCCACCCGAAATAACTACCGGGAGCAGTACTTC	CATRNNYREQYF
TRBV11-2	NA	NA	TRBJ1-1	TGTGCCAGCAGCTTATCAGGGAACCCAAGAGCTTTCTTT	CASSLSGNPRAFF
TRBV4-1	few	TRBD2	TRBJ2-7	TGCGCCAGCAGCCCGTCGAGGGCGAGCGGGAGCTACGAGCAGTACTTC	CASSPSRASGSYEQYF
TRBV29-1	NA	TRBD1	TRBJ2-7	TGCAGCGTTGAGCCCGGGACAGGGGGCTACGAGCAGTACTTC	CSVEPGTGGYEQYF
TRBV29-1	NA	TRBD2	TRBJ2-7	TGCAGCGTTGATAGCGGGGGGGGTGGCTACGAGCAGTACTTC	CSVDSGGGGYEQYF